Shown below are 2 T cell receptor beta chains from a single sample sequenced in a study of metastatic and nonmetastatic thyroid tumors. All patients reached thyroid surgery having received no treatment beforehand. TCRdb reassembled clones from the PCR reads with MiXCR. Of tens of thousands of clones listed, 3.5% to 5% are singletons. The sample comprised blood. The receptors derive from a female donor with papillary thyroid cancer or a benign thyroid nodule (not recorded which). Some clones in this sample may be carry-over from other donors' samples.

The rearrangement links TRBV6-1 to TRBJ2-1, with TRBD2 matching 7 bases. V lost 8 bases, J lost 2 bases, and 3 bases stayed unmatched. The length of the CDR3 is 13 residues. The germline V gene has CDR1 MNHNS and CDR2 SASEGT. The CDR3 reads CASSGGPYNEQFF. The CDR3 DNA reads as TGTGCCAGCTCGGGGGGTCCCTACAATGAGCAGTTCTTC.

As DNA, the CDR3 is TGTGCCAGCGGCCTCAGGGGGCGCGAAAATAACTATGGCTACACCTTC. This sequence encodes CASGLRGRENNYGYTF. This rearrangement joins TRBV2 to TRBJ1-2; 8 nucleotides line up with TRBD1. Germline assignment: CDR1 SNHLY and CDR2 FYNNEI. The trim removed 8 bases at V and 1 base at J, leaving 12 bases unmatched. The CDR3 sequence is 16 residues long.